This T cell receptor (beta chain) was recorded in a study of blood T cell repertoires in COVID-19. Looking at the study overall: Material from acute and convalescent COVID-19 was sourced from the United States, Italy and Spain. PBMCs, B-cell-depleted T cells, or T cells were the source of the cDNA or gDNA that made up the material.

The Seattle patients, enrolled during active infection, were followed longitudinally. In the original processing: Amplification from reference gene primers served as the basis for estimated nucleated cell counts. Sequencing was performed with immunoSEQ multiplex PCR; in TCRdb, only in-frame clones are kept and a portion is missing. V, J and clone size are taken as reported in that table, and D and trimming were inferred from the DNA itself. The sample carries over 250,000 clones, approximately 92% recorded once. The sample comprised peripheral blood. The receptor was isolated from a young adult with COVID-19, enrolled during active disease.

The CDR3 DNA reads TGTGCCAGCAGTTTATCGGTTTTCCTCGGGACTATAGACAATGAGCAGTTCTTC. Its translation: CASSLSVFLGTIDNEQFF. The rearrangement uses TRBV28 and TRBJ2-1, with 7 positions matching TRBD2. Germline values: CDR1 MDHEN, CDR2 SYDVKM. This CDR3 contains 18 residues. V was pared by 1 base and J by 5 bases, with 14 bases of the junction left unmatched.